This T cell receptor (beta chain) comes out of a study of blood T cell repertoires in COVID-19. CDR3 length: 15 amino acids. The germline V and J ends were trimmed by 10 bases and 7 bases, with 23 bases remaining between them. The germline V gene has CDR1 SGHTA and CDR2 FQGTGA. Measured with immunoSEQ multiplex PCR; TCRdb has only the in-frame clones, and not every one. The sample lists 75,000 to 95,000 clones, around 90% occurring once. The chain combines TRBV7-3 with TRBJ2-1; a possible D gene is TRBD2 (5 bases). This clonotype originated in a middle-aged man with active COVID-19. Sequenced input: peripheral blood. The CDR3 reads CATLRAPGIGNEQFF. CDR3 nucleotides: TGTGCCACCTTACGGGCGCCGGGGATAGGGAATGAGCAGTTCTTC. Filled out from reference TRBV7-3 and TRBJ2-1, the complete variable domain reads GAGVSQTPSNKVTEKGKYVELRCDPISGHTALYWYRQSLGQGPEFLIYFQGTGAADDSGLPNDRFFAVRPEGSVSTLKIQRTERGDSAVYLCATLRAPGIGNEQFFGPGTRLTVL.